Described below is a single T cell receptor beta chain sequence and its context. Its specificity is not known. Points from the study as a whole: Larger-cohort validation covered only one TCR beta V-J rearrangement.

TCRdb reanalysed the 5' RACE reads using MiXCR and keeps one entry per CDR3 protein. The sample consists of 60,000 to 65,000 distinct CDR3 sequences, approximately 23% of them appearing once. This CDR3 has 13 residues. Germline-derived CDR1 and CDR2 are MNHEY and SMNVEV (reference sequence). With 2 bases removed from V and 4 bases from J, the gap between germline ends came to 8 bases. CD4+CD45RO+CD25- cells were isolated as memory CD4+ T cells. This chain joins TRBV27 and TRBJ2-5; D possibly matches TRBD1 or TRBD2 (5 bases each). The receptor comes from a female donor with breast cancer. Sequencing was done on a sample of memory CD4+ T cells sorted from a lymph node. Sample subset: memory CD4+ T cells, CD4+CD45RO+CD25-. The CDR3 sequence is CASSLMRGETQYF. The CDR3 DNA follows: TGTGCCAGCAGTTTAATGAGGGGAGAGACCCAGTACTTC.